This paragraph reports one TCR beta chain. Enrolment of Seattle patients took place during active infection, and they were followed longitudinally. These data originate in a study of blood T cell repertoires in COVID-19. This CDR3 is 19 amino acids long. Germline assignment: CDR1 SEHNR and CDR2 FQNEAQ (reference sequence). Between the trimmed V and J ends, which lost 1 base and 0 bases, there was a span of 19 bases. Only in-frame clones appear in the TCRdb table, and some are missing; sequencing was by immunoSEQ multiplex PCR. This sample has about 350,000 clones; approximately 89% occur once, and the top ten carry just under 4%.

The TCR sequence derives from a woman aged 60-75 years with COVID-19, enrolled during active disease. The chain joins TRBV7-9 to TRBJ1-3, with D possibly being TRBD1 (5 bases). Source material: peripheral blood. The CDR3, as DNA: TGTGCCAGCAGCTTAGGGAAGGGGCTACCTTCCGTCTCTGGAAACACCATATATTTT. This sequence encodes CASSLGKGLPSVSGNTIYF.